A selection of T cell receptor beta chains follows, all from one sample in a study of blood T cell repertoires in COVID-19. Assay used: immunoSEQ multiplex PCR; TCRdb lists only in-frame clones, some missing. The sample has fewer than 200,000 clones, about 90% seen once. Material: PBMCs or T cells enriched from blood (not recorded which). These receptors all come from a human donor with acute COVID-19. The donor label of this sample is uncertain. The CDR3 runs from the conserved cysteine through the conserved F or W. For some rows the clone size is stated as once, few or many, or as a class when expanded; others skip it.

v_call: TRBV2; clone_size: NA; cdr3_aa: CASKITSDTEAFF
v_call: TRBV27; clone_size: NA; cdr3_aa: CASSARGQEGSNQPQHF
v_call: TRBV9; clone_size: NA; cdr3_aa: CASSVEGRSSETQYF
v_call: TRBV5-1; clone_size: NA; cdr3_aa: CASSFDRVEQYF
v_call: TRBV11-3; clone_size: NA; cdr3_aa: CASSLDTPSEQYF
v_call: TRBV12-3/TRBV12-4; clone_size: once; cdr3_aa: CASSLGDNQPQHF
v_call: TRBV18; clone_size: NA; cdr3_aa: CASSRGEYGTEAFF
v_call: TRBV12-3/TRBV12-4; clone_size: NA; cdr3_aa: CASSSRAPSEQYF
v_call: TRBV19; clone_size: NA; cdr3_aa: CASSWGGSSGANVLTF
v_call: TRBV29-1; clone_size: NA; cdr3_aa: CSVGAPGRFYGYTF
v_call: TRBV3-1/TRBV3-2; clone_size: few; cdr3_aa: CASSQRDRGVKVQYF
v_call: TRBV2; clone_size: NA; cdr3_aa: CASEGSSGANVLTF
v_call: TRBV14; clone_size: NA; cdr3_aa: CASSQRTSGGSETQYF
v_call: TRBV5-1; clone_size: NA; cdr3_aa: CASSAGPPSTKNIQYF
v_call: TRBV6-9; clone_size: NA; cdr3_aa: CASSYSGEDQPQHF
v_call: TRBV4-3; clone_size: NA; cdr3_aa: CASSRTTGGYGYTF
v_call: TRBV11-2; clone_size: NA; cdr3_aa: CASSLGLADEQYF
v_call: TRBV14; clone_size: NA; cdr3_aa: CASSRMTGEETEAFF
v_call: TRBV29-1; clone_size: once; cdr3_aa: CSVSRGHLETQYF
v_call: TRBV7-9; clone_size: NA; cdr3_aa: CASSFSGSSYEQYF
v_call: TRBV5-1; clone_size: NA; cdr3_aa: CASSLTTGMGYGYTF
v_call: TRBV30; clone_size: NA; cdr3_aa: CAWTSLSEQYF
v_call: TRBV5-1; clone_size: NA; cdr3_aa: CASSLDGVGNTIYF
v_call: TRBV7-9; clone_size: NA; cdr3_aa: CASSPLGDRETQYF
v_call: TRBV7-9; clone_size: NA; cdr3_aa: CASSLGAAGLFSPEQYF
v_call: TRBV3-1/TRBV3-2; clone_size: NA; cdr3_aa: CASSQGGAGNQPQHF
v_call: TRBV24-1; clone_size: NA; cdr3_aa: CATSDRGGEEAKGLYEQYF
v_call: TRBV11-2; clone_size: NA; cdr3_aa: CASSQGDRKNIQYF
v_call: TRBV19; clone_size: NA; cdr3_aa: CAVKRGPETDTQYF
v_call: TRBV7-3; clone_size: NA; cdr3_aa: CASSAQGGGADTQYF
v_call: TRBV7-9; clone_size: NA; cdr3_aa: CASSPDRDQETQYF
v_call: TRBV6-5; clone_size: NA; cdr3_aa: CASSYGRDRGGYTF
v_call: TRBV7-8; clone_size: NA; cdr3_aa: CASSLDRGWGYTF
v_call: TRBV5-1; clone_size: once; cdr3_aa: CASSFQAGANVLTF
v_call: TRBV6-5; clone_size: NA; cdr3_aa: CASSSAGGVDEQYF
v_call: TRBV6-1; clone_size: NA; cdr3_aa: CASSEGVGGFVANTGELFF
v_call: TRBV19; clone_size: NA; cdr3_aa: CASSIAGSGSQHF
v_call: TRBV30; clone_size: NA; cdr3_aa: CAWSEGRGDTDTQYF
v_call: TRBV30; clone_size: few; cdr3_aa: CAGSGTSINEQFF
v_call: TRBV27; clone_size: once; cdr3_aa: CASRFRARGNTEAFF